Below are 2 T cell receptor beta chains sequenced from a single sample in a study of shared clonotypes between healthy human individuals. TCRdb keeps only in-frame clones here, not all; method: immunoSEQ multiplex PCR. The table shows over a million clones, with approximately 97% occurring only once. Sequencing used naive CD4+ T cells sorted from blood. Subset in this sample: CD45RA+ positively selected. These receptors were taken from a man aged 25-45 years in good health.

A single count supports this clone. The chain has TRBV28 and TRBJ1-4, with D tentatively TRBD1 (6 bases). This CDR3 spans 16 amino acids. The germline gives CDR1 MDHEN, CDR2 SYDVKM. The V end lost 6 bases, the J end lost 3 bases, and 17 bases lay between the germline ends. As DNA, the CDR3 is TGTGCCAGCAGGACCGGGTGGGGACAACCTAATGAAAAACTGTTTTTT. Translated, it gives CASRTGWGQPNEKLFF. Variable domain in full (rest from reference TRBV28 and TRBJ1-4): DVKVTQSSRYLVKRTGEKVFLECVQDMDHENMFWYRQDPGLGLRLIYFSYDVKMKEKGDIPEGYSVSREKKERFSLILESASTNQTSMYLCASRTGWGQPNEKLFFGSGTQLSVL.

The V gene is TRBV4-3, the J gene TRBJ2-1, with TRBD1 matching 7 bases. V dropped 0 bases and J dropped 6; count of bases not matched to a gene: 11. CDR1 is LGHNA, CDR2 YSLEER, per germline. This CDR3 has 17 amino acids. CDR3 coding DNA: TGCGCCAGCAGCCAAGATATGCCGGACAGGACCCCCAATGAGCAGTTCTTC. It specifies CASSQDMPDRTPNEQFF.